The 23 T cell receptor beta chains listed next were all sequenced from one sample in a study of response to subunit inactivated influenza vaccine. TCRdb re-called the RT-PCR reads with MiXCR, one entry per CDR3 protein. The table has around 490,000 distinct CDR3 sequences, approximately 7.6% seen once. The material sequenced was PBMCs from blood, taken less than 30 months after vaccination. The receptors derive from a man aged 50-75 years who received an inactivated influenza vaccine.

The gene calls are TRBV28 and TRBJ2-3, with 8 bases that match TRBD1. The germline gives CDR1 MDHEN, CDR2 SYDVKM. The junction had 6 bases not matched to a gene; V was cut back by 5 bases and J by 2 bases. The CDR3 runs 15 residues. CDR3 coding DNA: TGTGCCAGCAGTGCCGGGACAGGATACACAGATACGCAGTATTTT. As protein: CASSAGTGYTDTQYF.

In DNA, the CDR3 is TGCAGTGCAAGGACAGGAATCCTAACAGATACGCAGTATTTT. Its protein is CSARTGILTDTQYF. This sequence joins TRBV20-1 and TRBJ2-3, with 7 bases matching TRBD1. Trimming at V came to 6 bases and at J to 3 bases, leaving 9 bases not matched to a gene. The length of the CDR3 is 14 residues. Germline V gene sequence: CDR1 DFQATT, CDR2 SNEGSKA (reference sequence).

This clonotype came up many times. This chain uses TRBV4-3 with TRBJ2-7; D possibly corresponds to TRBD2 (5 bases). V was trimmed by 0 bases and J by 3 bases, leaving 9 bases between them. The CDR3 has 14 residues. Per the germline V gene, CDR1 is LGHNA and CDR2 is YSLEER. The CDR3 DNA reads TGCGCCAGCAGCCAAGATTGGAGGAGCTACGAGCAGTACTTC. Its protein is CASSQDWRSYEQYF.

The table lists this clonotype with many counts. The chain is built from TRBV3-1 and TRBJ1-2; TRBD1 aligns across 7 bases. J lost 7 bases, V lost 2 bases, and 4 bases had no gene match. Per germline, CDR1 LGHDT and CDR2 YNNKEL (reference sequence). The CDR3 length is 13 residues. The CDR3 reads CASSQKGGFGYTF. CDR3 nucleotide sequence: TGTGCCAGCAGCCAAAAAGGGGGCTTTGGCTACACCTTC.

This clonotype was seen repeatedly, ten times or more. V and J are TRBV12-3 or TRBV12-4 and TRBJ1-1, with a tentative D call TRBD1 (6 bases). CDR3 length equals 14 residues. V was cut by 6 bases and J by 6 bases, with 17 bases left in between. The CDR3 loop reads CASSLGLGAAEAFF. The CDR3 nucleotides read TGTGCCAGCAGCCTCGGCCTGGGGGCTGCTGAAGCTTTCTTT.

This clonotype has more than one count but fewer than ten. J is TRBJ2-7 and V is TRBV20-1; the D gene is possibly TRBD1 (6 bases). In germline, CDR1 is DFQATT, CDR2 SNEGSKA (reference sequence). Trimming removed 6 bases from V and 3 bases from J, with 27 bases in between. CDR3 size: 17 residues. The CDR3 DNA sequence: TGCAGTGCCGTTCGGACCCTACAGGGAACGTTTCGCTACGAGCAGTACTTC. It is translated as CSAVRTLQGTFRYEQYF.

This clonotype was recorded at least ten times. CDR3 residues: CASSLTQGAQAYGYTF. The CDR3 DNA reads TGTGCCAGCAGTTTGACCCAGGGGGCCCAGGCGTATGGCTACACCTTC. V gene TRBV6-2 or TRBV6-3 combines with J gene TRBJ1-2, with 8 bases aligning to TRBD1. V was pared by 4 bases and J by 5 bases, with 12 bases of the junction left unmatched. Per germline, CDR1 MNHEY and CDR2 SVGEGT. The CDR3 consists of 16 residues.

This clonotype has a count of ten or more. The gene calls are TRBV5-1 and TRBJ1-4; D unclear. V lost 0 bases and J lost 5, with 11 bases in between. The germline V gene encodes CDR1 SGHRS and CDR2 YFSETQ. This CDR3 comprises 15 residues. The CDR3 DNA reads TGCGCCAGCAGCTTGGCAGGCCCAAGGAATGAAAAACTGTTTTTT. Amino acids: CASSLAGPRNEKLFF.

This clonotype was seen at least ten times. In DNA form, the CDR3 reads TGTGCCAGCAGCTTATCTGCGGGGAGCTCCTACGAGCAGTACTTC. Translating gives CASSLSAGSSYEQYF. V and J are TRBV7-2 and TRBJ2-7; D may be TRBD2 (6 bases). Looked up from germline, CDR1 is SGHTA and CDR2 is FQGNSA. The length of the CDR3 is 15 residues. V was clipped by 2 bases and J by 0 bases, with 11 bases between them.

About this clonotype itself: This may be a read error: a much more frequent sequence differs by one nucleotide. CDR3 in amino acids: CASSNNKDTQYF. The CDR3 DNA reads as TGTGCCAGCAGCAACAATAAGGATACGCAGTATTTT. The V and J genes are TRBV5-4 and TRBJ2-3; D not certain. CDR1 and CDR2 (germline): SGHNT, YYREEE (reference sequence). CDR3 size: 12 residues. V was pared by 4 bases and J by 6 bases, with 9 bases between.

The V gene is TRBV5-4, the J gene TRBJ2-1, with 7 bases matching TRBD1. The CDR3 runs to 15 residues. The V gene end was trimmed by 3 bases and the J gene end by 6 bases; junction bases not matched to a gene: 9. Per germline, CDR1 SGHNT and CDR2 YYREEE (reference sequence). The chain's CDR3 is CASSYRGVRANEQFF. The CDR3 bases are TGTGCCAGCAGCTACAGGGGTGTTCGGGCCAATGAGCAGTTCTTC.

The chain combines TRBV10-3 with TRBJ1-5; 7 bases fit TRBD1. Germline loops: CDR1 ENHRY, CDR2 SYGVKD. With V trimmed by 3 bases and J by 1 base, 3 bases remained unmatched. The CDR3 length is 15 residues. DNA of the CDR3: TGTGCCATCAGTGATAGCAGGGGGAGCAATCAGCCCCAGCATTTT. Amino acid sequence: CAISDSRGSNQPQHF.

This clonotype was seen a handful of times. The gene calls are TRBV6-1 and TRBJ1-5; 7 bases map to TRBD1. Germline V lookup: CDR1 MNHNS, CDR2 SASEGT. The ends lost 11 bases at V and 0 bases at J; junction bases unmatched: 10. This CDR3 region has 15 residues. CDR3 DNA: TGTGCCCACAAGGGGGACAGCTATAGCAATCAGCCCCAGCATTTT. The encoded protein is CAHKGDSYSNQPQHF.

J is TRBJ2-7 and V is TRBV12-3 or TRBV12-4; D is possibly TRBD2 (5 bases). Trimming removed 3 bases at V and 0 bases at J, with 9 bases between. The CDR3 runs 14 residues. As DNA, the CDR3 is TGTGCCAGCAGTTTGGACTGGGGCTCCTACGAGCAGTACTTC. Its protein product is CASSLDWGSYEQYF.

This clonotype has a handful of counts. The V gene is TRBV29-1, the J gene TRBJ2-3; 11 nucleotides align to TRBD1. Trimming cost V 3 bases and J 3 bases; bases outside gene matches: 11. Germline V gene sequence: CDR1 SQVTM, CDR2 ANQGSEA. This CDR3 spans 17 amino acids. The CDR3 coding sequence is TGCAGCGTTGACCTACCGGGACAGGGGGGCTGGACAGATACGCAGTATTTT. Its protein product is CSVDLPGQGGWTDTQYF.

The chain couples TRBV7-2 to TRBJ2-3; a possible D gene is TRBD2 (5 bases). The CDR3 loop spans 17 amino acids. Germline V gene lookup returns CDR1 SGHTA and CDR2 FQGNSA. With 2 bases removed from V and 2 bases from J, the gap between germline ends came to 17 bases. The CDR3, as DNA: TGTGCCAGCAGCTTAATTCGAGGGCATCCCTCCACAGATACGCAGTATTTT. Amino acid sequence: CASSLIRGHPSTDTQYF.

The rearrangement joins TRBV11-2 to TRBJ2-1, with TRBD2 identical over 10 bases. V lost 5 bases and J lost 7; bases outside the gene matches: 5. The V gene's germline CDR1 is SGHAT and CDR2 FQNNGV. The CDR3 totals 14 residues. The CDR3: CASSPQAGGNEQFF. CDR3 bases: TGTGCCAGCAGCCCTCAAGCGGGGGGGAATGAGCAGTTCTTC.

This chain links TRBV28 with TRBJ1-3, with D perhaps TRBD1 (5 bases). There are 18 residues in the CDR3. V lost 3 bases and J lost 0, with 18 bases in between. Germline values: CDR1 MDHEN, CDR2 SYDVKM. CDR3 in DNA: TGTGCCAGCAGTTTCCTCGGTCAGGGAGGAAGCTCTGGAAACACCATATATTTT. This encodes CASSFLGQGGSSGNTIYF.

The chain links TRBV6-2 or TRBV6-3 to TRBJ2-7; D is undetermined. Trimming took off 4 bases at V and 2 bases at J, with 9 bases between the two ends. This CDR3 has 13 residues. CDR1 is MNHEY, CDR2 SVGEGT, per germline. As DNA, the CDR3 is TGTGCCAGCAGTTCCTCACTTCCCTACGAGCAGTACTTC. It encodes CASSSSLPYEQYF.

This clonotype was observed a handful of times. V and J are TRBV6-1 and TRBJ1-5; a weak D match, TRBD1 (6 bases). Germline V lookup: CDR1 MNHNS, CDR2 SASEGT. The CDR3 runs to 15 residues. The ends were cut back, 6 bases at V and 1 base at J, with 13 bases in the middle. The CDR3 sequence: CASSFSGGSNQPQHF. The CDR3 DNA reads TGTGCCAGCAGCTTTTCCGGGGGCAGCAATCAGCCCCAGCATTTT.

This chain connects TRBV11-2 to TRBJ1-2; D may be TRBD1 (5 bases). Germline values: CDR1 SGHAT, CDR2 FQNNGV. This CDR3 region has 15 residues. V lost 5 bases and J lost 4, with 17 bases in between. The CDR3: CASSPAQGGFYGYTF. In nucleotides, the CDR3 is TGTGCCAGCAGCCCGGCGCAGGGAGGGTTCTATGGCTACACCTTC.

The rearrangement links TRBV20-1 to TRBJ1-5, with D possibly TRBD1 on 6 matching bases. CDR1 DFQATT and CDR2 SNEGSKA come from the germline V gene (reference sequence). Trimming shortened V by 6 bases and J by 1 base, and 13 bases separated the two germline ends. The CDR3 length is 14 residues. For the CDR3, the DNA is TGCAGTGCCGTGACAGGATCGAGCAATCAGCCCCAGCATTTT. This gives the protein CSAVTGSSNQPQHF.

The rearrangement uses TRBV27 and TRBJ2-5, with TRBD1 matching 10 bases. Germline trimming cut 4 bases from V and 5 bases from J; bases unmatched to any gene: 4. The germline CDR1 and CDR2 sequences are MNHEY and SMNVEV (reference sequence). The CDR3 covers 14 residues. The CDR3, as DNA: TGTGCCAGCAGTTCCGGGACAGGGGACGAGACCCAGTACTTC. Residues: CASSSGTGDETQYF.